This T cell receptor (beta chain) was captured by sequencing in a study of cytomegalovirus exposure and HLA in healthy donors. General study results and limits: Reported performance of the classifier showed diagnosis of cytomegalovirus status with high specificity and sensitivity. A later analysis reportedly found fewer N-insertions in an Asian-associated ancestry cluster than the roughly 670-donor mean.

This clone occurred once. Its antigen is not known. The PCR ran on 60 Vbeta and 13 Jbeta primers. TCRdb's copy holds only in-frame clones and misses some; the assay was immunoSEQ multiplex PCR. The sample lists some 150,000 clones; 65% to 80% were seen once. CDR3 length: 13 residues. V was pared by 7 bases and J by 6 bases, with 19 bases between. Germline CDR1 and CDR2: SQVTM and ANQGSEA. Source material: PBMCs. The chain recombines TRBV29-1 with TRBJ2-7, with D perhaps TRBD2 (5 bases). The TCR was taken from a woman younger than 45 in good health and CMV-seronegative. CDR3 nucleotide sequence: TGCAGCGCTGGAAAGGACTTACTTCGCGAGCAGTACTTC. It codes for CSAGKDLLREQYF.